A single T cell receptor (beta chain) is shown here with its context. The data are from a study of cytomegalovirus exposure and HLA in healthy donors. The CDR3 has 14 residues. V dropped 5 bases and J dropped 9 bases, with 17 bases sitting between them. Germline V CDR1 and CDR2: SGHNT, YENEEA. Vbeta (60) and Jbeta (13) primers were used in the PCR. Clones were sequenced by immunoSEQ multiplex PCR, and TCRdb holds only the in-frame ones, with some missing. The table includes about 190,000 clones, more than 70% detected once. The receptor's source is a man aged 30 to 45 in good health and CMV-seropositive. This rearrangement joins TRBV11-3 to TRBJ2-1, with a possible D match to TRBD2 (6 bases). The material sequenced was PBMCs. The chain's CDR3 is CASSAIGGSSEQFF. In nucleotides, the CDR3 is TGTGCCAGCAGCGCTATCGGGGGTTCAAGTGAGCAGTTCTTC.